Listed here is a single TCR beta chain. Repertoires were generated with immunoSEQ multiplex PCR, while TCRdb's copy carries only in-frame clones and drops some. Counted here are about 460,000 clones, 75% to 80% occurring once; the ten biggest clones make up more than 10%. These data come from a study of shared clonotypes between healthy human individuals. V lost 3 bases and J lost 3, with 9 bases in between. Germline CDR1 is MDHEN and CDR2 is SYDVKM. This CDR3 is 14 amino acids long. This clonotype originated in a woman aged 40 to 50 in good health. Some clones in this sample may be carry-over from other donors' samples. V is TRBV28 and J is TRBJ2-1; maybe TRBD2 (6 bases). The sequencing sample was made of PBMCs. CDR3 sequence reads: CASSLGGDYNEQFF. The CDR3 nucleotides read TGTGCCAGCAGTTTGGGGGGAGACTACAATGAGCAGTTCTTC.